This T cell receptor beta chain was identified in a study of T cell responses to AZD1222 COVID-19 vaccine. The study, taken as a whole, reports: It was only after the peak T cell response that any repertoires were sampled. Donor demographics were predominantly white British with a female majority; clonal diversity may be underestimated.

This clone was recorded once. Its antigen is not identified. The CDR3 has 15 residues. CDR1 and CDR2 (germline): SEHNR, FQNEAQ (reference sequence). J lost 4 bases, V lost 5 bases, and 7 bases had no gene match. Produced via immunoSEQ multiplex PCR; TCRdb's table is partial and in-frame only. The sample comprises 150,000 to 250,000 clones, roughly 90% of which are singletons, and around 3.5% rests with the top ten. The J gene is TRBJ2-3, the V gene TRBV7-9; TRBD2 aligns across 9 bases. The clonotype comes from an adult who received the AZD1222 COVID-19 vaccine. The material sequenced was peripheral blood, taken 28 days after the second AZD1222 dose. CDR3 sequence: CASSPPGLAPDTQYF. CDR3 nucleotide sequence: TGTGCCAGCAGCCCCCCGGGACTAGCTCCAGATACGCAGTATTTT.